This T cell receptor beta chain originates from a study of radiotherapy plus CTLA-4 blockade in lung cancer. The wider study: Overall, around 18% of patients showed an objective response, while 31% attained disease control.

Points from the study as a whole: Early blood T cell clone dynamics, with interferon-beta, were reported to best predict response. TCR clones originating in tumors grew in number in blood after radiotherapy plus ipilimumab.

Here immunoSEQ multiplex PCR was the method, and the copy in TCRdb shows in-frame clones only, minus some. The sample includes under 100,000 clones, about four fifths of them seen just once. Alongside CTLA-4 blockade with ipilimumab, patients with chemo-refractory metastatic non-small-cell lung cancer received focal radiation. As concerns this clone: Its matching antigen is unknown.

The V gene end was trimmed by 3 bases and the J gene end by 4 bases; junction bases not matched to a gene: 4. The CDR3 loop spans 15 amino acids. Germline V gene sequence: CDR1 SGDLS, CDR2 YYNGEE. Sequences were derived from peripheral blood, sampled from a patient treated with radiotherapy plus ipilimumab. The V gene is TRBV9, the J gene TRBJ1-1, with 12 bases identical to TRBD1. This clonotype was obtained from a human donor with non-small cell lung cancer that progressed on radiotherapy plus ipilimumab. This CDR3 is CASSGGGQGATEAFF. CDR3 in DNA: TGTGCCAGCAGCGGCGGGGGACAGGGGGCCACTGAAGCTTTCTTT.